This T cell receptor (beta chain) was documented in a study of cytomegalovirus exposure and HLA in healthy donors (dated by TCRdb to the late 2010s). Background on the whole study: An earlier analysis of approximately 600 of the donors reported roughly 300 Gb of sequence data and 117 million unique TCR beta sequences from 150 million to 200 million T cells. An early release that covered about 640 HLA-typed donors contained around 300 gigabases of sequencing data and around 80 million unique TCR sequences. The genetic ancestry cluster associated with self-reported Caucasian donors included roughly 84% of the roughly 400 genotyped donors. The study aimed to test whether cataloging public T cell receptors could reveal signatures of past pathogen exposure. The T cell repertoires of 550 to 850 subjects were profiled by immunosequencing and related to cytomegalovirus serostatus. A separate validation cohort of approximately 130 different subjects was used in addition to the roughly 700-subject first cohort. To predict cytomegalovirus infection status, the study brought together high-throughput TCR immunosequencing, statistical association of individual TCRs with disease status, and machine learning. A later analysis re-analyzed previously published TCR beta repertoires from roughly 600 donors and added high-resolution HLA genotyping to study TCR occurrence patterns. Rather than using new phenotypic data, the later analysis identified candidate immune exposures from TCR beta sequences and from how often those sequences occurred across donors. An earlier analysis of several hundred of the donors used high-throughput TCR beta sequencing to judge whether each TCR beta V gene segment behaved as functional or pseudogenic. Donor age, sex, ethnicity and CMV serostatus were compiled together with the repertoire data. A later genetic analysis used genome-wide SNP genotypes for about 60% of the 666 donors, treating that subset as a discovery cohort. All discovery cohort repertoires had been generated using a single sequencing platform. Both class I and class II loci were covered by HLA typing, at four-digit resolution. Typing coverage varied by locus: roughly 620-640 donors for A, B, C, DRB1 and DQB1; more than 500 for DQA1; nearly 610 for DPA1; roughly 470 for DPB1. A handful of DR-DQ haplotypes were treated as single units for association and clustering because of strong linkage in the cohort. Among some 410 genotyped donors of the cohort, an average of roughly 230,000 unique TCR beta nucleotide sequences was sequenced per donor, of which roughly 17% were non-productive.

Libraries were built with the immunoSEQ multiplex PCR assay. The multiplex PCR relied on a mix of 60 forward primers for TCR Vbeta segments and 13 reverse primers for TCR Jbeta segments. A multiplex PCR assay on genomic DNA amplified the CDR3 region of rearranged TCR beta genes. The amplified TCR beta libraries were sequenced on the Illumina HiSeq System as 87-base-pair reads. Turning to the authors' computational methods: A later analysis counted tens of millions of unique TCR beta chains across the 550 to 750 repertoires, and about 10 million of these chains were shared by at least two donors. Raw reads were error-corrected and collapsed into unique sequences by a nearest-neighbor algorithm in which closely related sequences were merged to remove PCR and sequencing errors. V, D and J gene segments were assigned by aligning CDR3 sequences to IMGT reference sequences. For a sequence to be retained, a match of at least six nucleotides was required to both a V gene segment and a J gene segment. A rearrangement was called productive if the CDR3 had no stop codons and remained in frame with V and J, and every other rearrangement was called non-productive. CDR3 was defined by IMGT convention, running from the second conserved V-encoded cysteine to the conserved J-encoded phenylalanine. Sequences without an unambiguous match to a single V gene segment were excluded from the earlier analysis of several hundred of the donors. In an earlier analysis of a few hundred of the donors, V segments were called functional above 56.7% productive rearrangements and were called segregating when the between-donor standard deviation exceeded 5%. A statistical classification framework was built for diagnosing cytomegalovirus status from the catalog of TCR beta chain sequences. In a later analysis, TCR nucleotide sequences were compared against IMGT/GENE-DB human TR gene sequences so that V and J genes could be assigned. Using the TCRdist pipeline, a later analysis assigned CDR3 sequences along with most-parsimonious VDJ recombination scenarios. A later analysis defined each TCR beta chain by its CDR3 amino acid sequence plus V-gene family, and excluded reads lacking a unique V-gene family. As a way to deal with suspected cross-contamination and a sequencing artifact, a later analysis dropped under 600 nucleotide sequences that were highly shared and had low generation probability. For each public chain, a later analysis derived a clonal expansion index from normalized ranks of inferred template counts within each repertoire. A later analysis computed generation probabilities with a VDJ recombination model fitted to out-of-frame rearrangements, and checked the results against IGoR. In a later analysis, TCR-TCR, TCR-HLA and TCR-CMV co-occurrence was scored with hypergeometric tests, and a repertoire-size bias correction was applied to TCR pairs. To estimate false discovery rates, a later analysis permuted the HLA or CMV assignments 20 times. In a later analysis, co-occurring TCRs were grouped using DBSCAN, and TCRdist sequence similarity was added for clustering within HLA-allele-positive subsets. Co-occurrence clustering excluded repertoires with fewer than 30,000 or more than 120,000 public chains, plus five with anomalous nucleotide sharing. TCRdb retrieved this table from immuneACCESS and kept in-frame rearrangements only. Not all clones are present; in checked studies, unresolved V genes account for under half, and no reason is known for the remainder. That table furnishes V, J and clone size, whereas the DNA furnished D and trimming. Within this sample are about 220,000 clones, with approximately 80% of them counted one time only. The ten top clones hold roughly 0.7% of the sample.

The CDR3 has 16 amino acids, counting the end cysteine and phenylalanine. Only CDR3 DNA remains: 48 bases, in frame from the first base. The V end loses 1 base and the J end loses 4 bases, and a stretch of 14 bases separates them. In the germline V gene (reference sequence), CDR1 corresponds to PRHDT and CDR2 to FYEKMQ. Regarding this clone: Its antigen target is currently unknown. The sample holds no much larger clone one base away, and base qualities are not on file.

Paper-wide results and their limitations: In a later genetic analysis, a missense DCLRE1C variant was associated with V-gene and J-gene trimming of TCR beta chains, and the association was replicated in an independent cohort. In vitro tests confirmed that three of the cytomegalovirus-associated TCR beta chains recognize cytomegalovirus antigens. Linkage disequilibrium might explain the correlated functional status among segregating V segments, but an unknown experimental factor could not be excluded. Some IMGT-functional V segments, including TRBV6-2 and TRBV6-3, could not be distinguished by the 87-base-pair reads and were therefore excluded. A further reported finding was that TCR beta sequences accurately predicted the HLA-A and HLA-B alleles for most subjects in the first cohort. In the study, some 160 TCR beta chains were listed as associated with cytomegalovirus. In a later analysis, HLA-associated TCR beta chains showed more clonal expansion and lower generation probabilities than non-associated chains that were equally common. Roughly uniform sequencing depth across donors was assumed in presence/absence analyses, although this assumption may not hold. In both the original and validation cohorts, the classifier was reported to diagnose cytomegalovirus status with high specificity and sensitivity. According to a later analysis, parvovirus B19, influenza, CMV and Epstein-Barr virus appeared linked to several top co-occurrence clusters. An earlier analysis of around 500 of the donors showed that most TCR beta V segments appeared in productive rearrangements either about 87% or about 30% of the time, which broadly matched IMGT annotations. A later analysis found that most CMV-associated TCR beta chains appeared HLA-restricted, with HLA associations seemingly driven largely by CMV exposure. A later genetic analysis reported fewer N-insertions in productive TCRs among donors in an Asian-associated ancestry cluster than the approximately 700-donor mean. For the cohort, immune exposure information was limited to CMV serostatus. When HLA alleles, especially DR and DQ, strongly co-occurred, attributing TCR associations to individual alleles was difficult. The earlier analysis of about 600 of the donors excluded approximately 15 rarely observed V segments, including chromosome 9 orphons, because counts were too low. Specific HLA alleles were associated with roughly 16,000 TCR beta sequences at a false discovery rate of 0.05 in a later analysis. HLA typing was unavailable for some donors at each locus, so association tests used only the typed subset. Most TCR sequences were seen in very few donors, while some public TCRs were found in many individuals. In a later analysis, the rate of TCR association differed among HLA loci, with DRB1 alleles having the most associated TCRs and HLA-C alleles having the fewest. According to the authors, the approach could potentially be generalized to other disease states and immunological phenotypes. This cohort had only TCR beta chains sequenced, and the lack of alpha or paired-chain data limited which features could be detected. A group of highly shared sequence variants was considered likely to be a technical artifact of the sequencing pipeline.

In total, approximately 700 healthy bone marrow donors made up the cohort. Cohort members were all nominally healthy when sampled, although unrecorded immune exposures were likely present. The donor was CMV seronegative and was included in the group of 352 seronegative cohort members. Every donor gave a peripheral blood sample, and the peripheral blood mononuclear cells from that sample were used for TCR beta sequencing. Genomic DNA extraction from the blood cell samples was performed with the Qiagen DNeasy Blood Extraction Kit. This TCR came from a boy younger than 10 in good health and CMV-seronegative. The rearranged chain carries TRBV13 and TRBJ2-1; perhaps TRBD2 is the D gene, with 6 bases matching. Sequencing was carried out using PBMCs. The nucleotides are TGTGCCAGCAGCTTAGACCCGTCTAGCGAGTACAATGAGCAGTTCTTC. Its amino acids are CASSLDPSSEYNEQFF.